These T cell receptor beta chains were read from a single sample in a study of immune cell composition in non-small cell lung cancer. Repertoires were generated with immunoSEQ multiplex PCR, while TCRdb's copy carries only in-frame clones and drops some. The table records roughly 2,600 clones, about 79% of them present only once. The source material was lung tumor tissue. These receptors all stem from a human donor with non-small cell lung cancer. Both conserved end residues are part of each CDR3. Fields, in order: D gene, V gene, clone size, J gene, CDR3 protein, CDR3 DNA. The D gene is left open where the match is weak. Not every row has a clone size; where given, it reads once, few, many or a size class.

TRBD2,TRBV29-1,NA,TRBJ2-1,CSVQILAGVNEQFF,TGCAGCGTTCAGATACTAGCGGGAGTCAATGAGCAGTTCTTC
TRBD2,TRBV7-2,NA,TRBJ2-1,CASSTRLAGGSAEQFF,TGTGCCAGCAGCACCCGACTAGCGGGAGGGTCGGCTGAGCAGTTCTTC
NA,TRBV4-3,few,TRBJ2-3,CASSQDRASATDTQYF,TGCGCCAGCAGCCAAGATCGGGCTAGCGCCACAGATACGCAGTATTTT
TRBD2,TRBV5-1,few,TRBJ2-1,CASSETPGLAGRNEQFF,TGCGCCAGCAGCGAGACACCGGGACTAGCGGGTCGAAATGAGCAGTTCTTC
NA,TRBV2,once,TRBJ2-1,CASVAGGAYNEQFF,TGTGCCAGCGTCGCAGGAGGTGCCTACAATGAGCAGTTCTTC
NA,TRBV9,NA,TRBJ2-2,CASSARGAGDNGELFF,TGTGCCAGCAGCGCCCGGGGGGCGGGAGATAACGGGGAGCTGTTTTTT
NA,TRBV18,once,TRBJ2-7,CASSRADEQYF,TGTGCCAGCTCACGGGCAGACGAGCAGTACTTC
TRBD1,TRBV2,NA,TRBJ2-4,CASSGLNRGLTKNIQYF,TGTGCCAGCAGTGGGTTGAACAGGGGGCTGACCAAAAACATTCAGTACTTC
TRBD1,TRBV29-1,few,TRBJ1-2,CSVLPYLRDSSTGDYGYTF,TGCAGCGTTCTCCCTTACCTCCGGGACAGCAGCACTGGGGACTATGGCTACACCTTC
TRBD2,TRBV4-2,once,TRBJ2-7,CASSQDPSVGGEQYF,TGTGCCAGCAGCCAAGATCCGAGCGTGGGAGGGGAGCAGTACTTC
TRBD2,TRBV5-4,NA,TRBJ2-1,CASSPTSDFYNEQFF,TGTGCCAGCAGCCCGACTAGCGACTTCTACAATGAGCAGTTCTTC
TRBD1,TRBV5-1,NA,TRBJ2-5,CASSVDRLETQYF,TGCGCCAGCAGCGTGGACAGGCTAGAGACCCAGTACTTC
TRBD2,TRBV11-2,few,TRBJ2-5,CASSLGVAGGGQETQYF,TGTGCCAGCAGCTTAGGGGTGGCGGGAGGGGGACAAGAGACCCAGTACTTC
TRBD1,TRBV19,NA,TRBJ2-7,CASRGQGNEQYF,TGTGCCAGTAGGGGACAGGGAAACGAGCAGTACTTC
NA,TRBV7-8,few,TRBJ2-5,CASSPRPPQGLGETQYF,TGTGCCAGCAGCCCCCGGCCGCCCCAGGGACTTGGAGAGACCCAGTACTTC
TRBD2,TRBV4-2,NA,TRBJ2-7,CASSPEREGPYEQYF,TGTGCCAGCAGCCCGGAGCGGGAGGGACCTTACGAGCAGTACTTC
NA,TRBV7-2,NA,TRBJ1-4,CASSLAGTGGEKLFF,TGTGCCAGCAGCTTAGCTGGGACTGGAGGTGAAAAACTGTTTTTT
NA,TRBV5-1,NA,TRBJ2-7,CASSLYGKDEQYF,TGCGCCAGCAGCTTGTACGGGAAGGACGAGCAGTACTTC
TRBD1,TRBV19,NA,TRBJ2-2,CASSIDRQGADTGELFF,TGTGCCAGTAGTATAGACCGACAGGGGGCGGACACCGGGGAGCTGTTTTTT
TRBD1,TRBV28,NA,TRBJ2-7,CASSLSPGGYEQYF,TGTGCCAGCAGTTTATCACCAGGGGGCTACGAGCAGTACTTC
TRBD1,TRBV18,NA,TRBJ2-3,CASSRQGAADTQYF,TGTGCCAGCTCACGACAGGGGGCGGCAGATACGCAGTATTTT
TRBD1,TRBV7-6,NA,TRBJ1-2,CASSERPGQHDGYTF,TGTGCCAGCAGCGAACGCCCGGGACAGCATGATGGCTACACCTTC
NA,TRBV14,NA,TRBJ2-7,CASSQDLREQYF,TGTGCCAGCAGCCAAGATCTGCGGGAGCAGTACTTC
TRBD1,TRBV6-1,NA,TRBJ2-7,CASQGQTQEQYF,TGTGCCAGCCAGGGACAGACACAGGAGCAGTACTTC
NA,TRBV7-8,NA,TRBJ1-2,CASSLVANGYTF,TGTGCCAGCAGCTTAGTTGCGAATGGCTACACCTTC
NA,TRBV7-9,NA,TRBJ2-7,CASSLDRFRSYEQYF,TGTGCCAGCAGCTTAGACAGGTTCCGCTCCTACGAGCAGTACTTC
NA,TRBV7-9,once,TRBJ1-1,CASSLAGNTEAFF,TGTGCCAGCAGCTTGGCAGGGAACACTGAAGCTTTCTTT
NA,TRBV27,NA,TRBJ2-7,CASSFSPLGGEQYF,TGTGCCAGCAGTTTTAGTCCTCTAGGTGGCGAGCAGTACTTC
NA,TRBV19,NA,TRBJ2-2,CASSWRERNTGELFF,TGTGCCAGTAGTTGGAGGGAGAGGAACACCGGGGAGCTGTTTTTT
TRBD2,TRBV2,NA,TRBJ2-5,CASSFPSGETQYF,TGTGCCAGCAGTTTCCCTAGCGGGGAGACCCAGTACTTC
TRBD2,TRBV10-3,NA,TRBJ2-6,CAIAGGSGANVLTF,TGTGCCATCGCGGGAGGGTCTGGGGCCAACGTCCTGACTTTC
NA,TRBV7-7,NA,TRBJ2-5,CASIYDLEVAETQYF,TGTGCTAGCATCTACGATTTGGAGGTAGCAGAGACCCAGTACTTC
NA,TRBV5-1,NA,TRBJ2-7,CASSFLDSAYEQYF,TGCGCCAGCAGCTTCCTGGACTCGGCCTACGAGCAGTACTTC
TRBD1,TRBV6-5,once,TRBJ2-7,CASSRGQITYEQYF,TGTGCCAGCAGTAGGGGACAGATAACCTACGAGCAGTACTTC
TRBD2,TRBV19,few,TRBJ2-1,CASSMRTSGNNEQFF,TGTGCCAGTAGTATGAGGACTAGCGGGAACAATGAGCAGTTCTTC
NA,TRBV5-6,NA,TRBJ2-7,CASSWTASYEQYF,TGTGCCAGCAGCTGGACAGCAAGCTACGAGCAGTACTTC
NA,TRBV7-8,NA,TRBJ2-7,CASSLKYRSSYEQYF,TGTGCCAGCAGCTTAAAATACAGGAGCTCCTACGAGCAGTACTTC
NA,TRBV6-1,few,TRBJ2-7,CASSVNRDHEQYF,TGTGCCAGCAGTGTAAACAGGGACCACGAGCAGTACTTC
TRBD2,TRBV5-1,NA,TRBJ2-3,CASSYGGSSTDTQYF,TGCGCCAGCTCATACGGCGGGAGTAGCACAGATACGCAGTATTTT
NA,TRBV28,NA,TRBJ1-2,CASSRPIQTNYGYTF,TGTGCCAGCAGCCGCCCCATCCAGACTAACTATGGCTACACCTTC
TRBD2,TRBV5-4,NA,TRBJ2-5,CASSLGLAGRGSYQETQYF,TGTGCCAGCAGCTTGGGACTAGCGGGACGGGGTTCATACCAAGAGACCCAGTACTTC
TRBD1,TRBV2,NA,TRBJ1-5,CASSVGQGDMDNQPQHF,TGTGCCAGCAGTGTGGGACAGGGTGACATGGACAATCAGCCCCAGCATTTT
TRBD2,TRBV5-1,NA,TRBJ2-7,CASSPIGLARYEQYF,TGCGCCAGCAGCCCTATTGGACTAGCGAGATACGAGCAGTACTTC
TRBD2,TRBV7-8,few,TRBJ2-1,CASGLAGANEQFF,TGTGCCAGCGGACTAGCGGGAGCAAATGAGCAGTTCTTC
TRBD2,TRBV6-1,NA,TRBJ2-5,CASRVAGPQETQYF,TGTGCCAGCAGAGTAGCGGGACCCCAAGAGACCCAGTACTTC
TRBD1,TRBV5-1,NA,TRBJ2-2,CASSPIQGTTGELFF,TGCGCCAGCAGCCCCATACAGGGGACCACCGGGGAGCTGTTTTTT
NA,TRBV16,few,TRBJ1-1,CATRAAAGTEAFF,TGTGCCACCAGGGCCGCAGCAGGCACTGAAGCTTTCTTT
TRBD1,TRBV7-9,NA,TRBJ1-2,CASSHLQGANYGYTF,TGTGCCAGCAGCCACTTACAGGGGGCCAACTATGGCTACACCTTC
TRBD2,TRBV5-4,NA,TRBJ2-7,CASGTAGKSYEQYF,TGTGCCAGCGGAACAGCGGGGAAGTCCTACGAGCAGTACTTC
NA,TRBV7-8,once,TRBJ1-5,CASSSGDSNQPQHF,TGTGCCAGCAGCTCGGGGGATAGCAATCAGCCCCAGCATTTT
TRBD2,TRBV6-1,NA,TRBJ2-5,CASSEIGAGGSGRGETQYF,TGTGCCAGCAGTGAAATTGGAGCGGGAGGCTCCGGCCGGGGAGAGACCCAGTACTTC
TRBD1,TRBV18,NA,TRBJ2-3,CASSPGQGTDTQYF,TGTGCCAGCTCTCCGGGACAGGGCACAGATACGCAGTATTTT
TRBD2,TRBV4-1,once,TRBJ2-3,CASSQGELSGRATDTQYF,TGCGCCAGCAGCCAAGGGGAATTAAGCGGGAGGGCCACAGATACGCAGTATTTT
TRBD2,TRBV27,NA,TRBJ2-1,CASRAGTSGRAYNEQFF,TGTGCCAGCAGGGCCGGGACTAGCGGGAGGGCATACAATGAGCAGTTCTTC
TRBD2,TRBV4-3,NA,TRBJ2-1,CASSEGTSGIKPVGEQFF,TGCGCCAGCAGCGAAGGGACTAGCGGTATAAAGCCGGTGGGTGAGCAGTTCTTC
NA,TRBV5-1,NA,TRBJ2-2,CASRTTEGAGELFF,TGCGCCAGCAGGACGACAGAAGGCGCCGGGGAGCTGTTTTTT
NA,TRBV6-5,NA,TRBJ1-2,CASSYGGFGGYTF,TGTGCCAGCAGTTACGGAGGATTCGGCGGCTACACCTTC
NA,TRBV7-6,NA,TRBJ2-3,CASSWASSTDTQYF,TGTGCCAGCAGCTGGGCATCGTCCACAGATACGCAGTATTTT
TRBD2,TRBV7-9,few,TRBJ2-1,CASSLVGASGRTSYNEQFF,TGTGCCAGCAGCTTAGTAGGAGCTAGCGGGAGGACGTCCTACAATGAGCAGTTCTTC
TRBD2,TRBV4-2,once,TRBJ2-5,CASSQVLGRPWETQYF,TGTGCCAGCAGCCAAGTGCTCGGGAGGCCATGGGAGACCCAGTACTTC